Listed below are T cell receptor beta chains from one sample, sequenced in a study of CD8 T cells in ankylosing spondylitis. TCRdb re-called the 5' RACE reads with MiXCR, one entry per CDR3 protein. This table has about 340,000 distinct CDR3 sequences, less than 10% appearing once. Sequenced: blood, either unsorted or a sorted T cell fraction (not recorded which). The receptors here all came from a male donor with ankylosing spondylitis. Both conserved end residues are part of each CDR3. D genes are given only for firm matches. Clone size is shown for a subset of rows, as once, few, many or a class of expanded clone.

clone size	CDR3 length	D gene	V gene	J gene	CDR3 protein	CDR3 DNA
many	13	TRBD1	TRBV20-1	TRBJ2-7	CSARQGTSYEQYF	TGCAGTGCACGACAGGGAACCTCCTACGAGCAGTACTTC
many	14	.	TRBV29-1	TRBJ2-7	CSVEVSGLSYEQYF	TGCAGCGTTGAAGTTAGCGGTCTTTCCTACGAGCAGTACTTC
few	14	.	TRBV19	TRBJ1-2	CASSTRQVIYGYTF	TGTGCCAGTAGTACGCGCCAGGTGATCTATGGCTACACCTTC
.	15	TRBD2	TRBV5-8	TRBJ2-3	CASSWAGGLGDTQYF	TGTGCCAGCAGCTGGGCGGGAGGTTTAGGCGATACGCAGTATTTT
.	15	.	TRBV7-9	TRBJ2-7	CASSLTASPILEQYF	TGTGCCAGCAGCTTAACGGCTAGCCCCATTCTTGAGCAGTACTTC
few	13	.	TRBV7-2	TRBJ2-3	CASSQRRSDTQYF	TGTGCCAGCAGCCAGAGGCGCTCGGATACGCAGTATTTT
.	15	.	TRBV7-3	TRBJ2-1	CASSLTGDKIDEQFF	TGTGCCAGCAGCTTAACTGGGGACAAGATCGATGAGCAGTTCTTC
few	13	.	TRBV20-1	TRBJ2-5	CSARVPGVETQYF	TGCAGTGCTAGAGTTCCGGGAGTAGAGACCCAGTACTTC
few	11	TRBD2	TRBV18	TRBJ2-1	CASSPVAGQFF	TGTGCCAGCTCACCGGTAGCGGGACAGTTCTTC
few	14	.	TRBV6-1	TRBJ2-7	CASSGQGGSYEQYF	TGTGCCAGCAGTGGTCAGGGGGGGTCCTACGAGCAGTACTTC
many	15	TRBD2	TRBV28	TRBJ2-5	CASRFSGRGQETQYF	TGTGCCAGCAGATTTAGCGGGAGGGGCCAAGAGACCCAGTACTTC
few	14	.	TRBV2	TRBJ2-1	CASRVRRSEDEQFF	TGTGCCAGCAGGGTACGTCGCTCGGAGGATGAGCAGTTCTTC
.	19	TRBD1	TRBV19	TRBJ2-6	CASSSSGTGDLAGANVLTF	TGTGCCAGTAGTAGCTCCGGGACAGGGGACTTGGCTGGGGCCAACGTCCTGACTTTC
.	13	TRBD2	TRBV7-8	TRBJ2-5	CASMGTIQETQYF	TGTGCCAGCATGGGGACTATACAAGAGACCCAGTACTTC
many	16	.	TRBV7-9	TRBJ2-1	CASSPLGQGKDNEQFF	TGTGCCAGCAGTCCCCTGGGCCAGGGAAAGGACAATGAGCAGTTCTTC
.	13	.	TRBV2	TRBJ1-1	CASSYWAIAEAFF	TGTGCCAGCAGTTACTGGGCGATCGCTGAAGCTTTCTTT
few	15	TRBD1	TRBV30	TRBJ2-7	CAWSVPTDRGHEQYF	TGTGCCTGGAGTGTCCCCACGGACAGGGGACACGAGCAGTACTTC
many	14	.	TRBV27	TRBJ1-2	CASSLSPGTYGYTF	TGTGCCAGCAGTTTGTCCCCGGGGACATATGGCTACACCTTC
few	21	.	TRBV10-3	TRBJ2-1	CAISGEDRGVVAGATYNEQFF	TGTGCCATCAGTGGAGAGGACAGGGGTGTGGTAGCGGGAGCCACCTACAATGAGCAGTTCTTC
many	16	.	TRBV5-1	TRBJ1-4	CASSLLGASTNEKLFF	TGCGCCAGCAGCTTGCTGGGGGCCTCAACTAATGAAAAACTGTTTTTT
.	14	.	TRBV5-1	TRBJ2-1	CASSLDYSANEQFF	TGCGCCAGCAGCTTGGATTACAGCGCCAATGAGCAGTTCTTC
many	15	.	TRBV7-2	TRBJ2-1	CASSLELIAYNEQFF	TGTGCCAGCAGCTTAGAATTGATAGCTTACAATGAGCAGTTCTTC
few	16	.	TRBV15	TRBJ2-1	CATSRAWVGGVNEQFF	TGTGCCACCAGCAGAGCCTGGGTGGGAGGAGTGAATGAGCAGTTCTTC
many	14	.	TRBV4-3	TRBJ1-1	CASSRDRLNTEAFF	TGCGCCAGCAGCCGAGACCGTTTAAACACTGAAGCTTTCTTT
many	16	TRBD1	TRBV25-1	TRBJ1-2	CASSEPGQGADYGYTF	TGTGCCAGCAGTGAACCGGGACAGGGGGCGGACTATGGCTACACCTTC
many	12	.	TRBV15	TRBJ2-7	CATSKRQEEQYF	TGTGCCACCAGCAAAAGACAGGAAGAGCAGTACTTC
many	15	.	TRBV7-2	TRBJ1-4	CASSSSIGTNEKLFF	TGTGCCAGCAGCTCCTCAATTGGAACTAATGAAAAACTGTTTTTT
.	16	.	TRBV4-1	TRBJ2-7	CASSQDRGTSSYEQYF	TGCGCCAGCAGCCAAGATCGTGGGACAAGCTCCTACGAGCAGTACTTC
.	18	.	TRBV5-1	TRBJ2-5	CASSYHLGGLLYQETQYF	TGCGCCAGCAGCTATCACCTCGGCGGGCTTCTGTACCAAGAGACCCAGTACTTC
few	15	TRBD1	TRBV5-1	TRBJ1-2	CASSATGGNNYGYTF	TGCGCCAGCAGCGCGACAGGGGGCAATAACTATGGCTACACCTTC
many	15	.	TRBV7-9	TRBJ2-2	CASSYLQANTGELFF	TGTGCCAGCAGCTACTTGCAAGCGAACACCGGGGAGCTGTTTTTT
few	16	TRBD1	TRBV12-3/TRBV12-4	TRBJ1-5	CASSKGQGEGNQPQHF	TGTGCCAGCAGTAAAGGACAGGGCGAGGGGAATCAGCCCCAGCATTTT
many	16	TRBD2	TRBV20-1	TRBJ2-3	CSARYSREGGTDTQYF	TGCAGTGCTAGATATTCGCGGGAGGGTGGCACAGATACGCAGTATTTT
few	15	TRBD1	TRBV20-1	TRBJ2-2	CSARRTGNPTGELFF	TGCAGTGCGCGGCGGACAGGGAACCCCACCGGGGAGCTGTTTTTT
few	16	TRBD1	TRBV5-8	TRBJ1-5	CASSFLGRGPNQPQHF	TGTGCCAGCAGCTTTCTCGGCAGGGGGCCGAATCAGCCCCAGCATTTT
.	15	TRBD1	TRBV7-2	TRBJ1-1	CASSWGQEINTEAFF	TGTGCCAGCAGCTGGGGACAGGAGATTAACACTGAAGCTTTCTTT
many	15	.	TRBV4-2	TRBJ2-2	CASSQATSAGGELFF	TGTGCCAGCAGCCAGGCTACTAGTGCCGGCGGGGAGCTGTTTTTT
few	15	.	TRBV5-5	TRBJ1-6	CASSLRDISNSPLHF	TGTGCCAGCAGCTTGCGGGACATCTCAAATTCACCCCTCCACTTT
.	20	TRBD2	TRBV4-1	TRBJ2-6	CASSQGGLAGPSPGANVLTF	TGCGCCAGCAGCCAAGGGGGACTAGCGGGACCCTCCCCTGGGGCCAACGTCCTGACTTTC
few	16	.	TRBV30	TRBJ1-1	CAWGGQPGRGITEAFF	TGTGCCTGGGGGGGCCAACCGGGGAGGGGAATCACTGAAGCTTTCTTT
few	13	.	TRBV2	TRBJ2-5	CASSVLYLGTQYF	TGTGCCAGCAGTGTTCTCTACCTAGGGACCCAGTACTTC
many	17	TRBD2	TRBV5-5	TRBJ2-1	CASSESGGPSSYNEQFF	TGTGCCAGCAGCGAGAGCGGGGGGCCTAGCTCCTACAATGAGCAGTTCTTC
few	17	.	TRBV7-9	TRBJ2-1	CASSPLPFPSSYNEQFF	TGTGCCAGCAGCCCCCTACCTTTCCCGAGCTCCTACAATGAGCAGTTCTTC
.	16	TRBD1	TRBV7-9	TRBJ2-2	CASRPDRDVSTGELFF	TGTGCCAGCAGGCCGGACAGGGATGTAAGCACCGGGGAGCTGTTTTTT
few	18	TRBD1	TRBV27	TRBJ1-1	CASSYHRGLLGSNTEAFF	TGTGCCAGCAGTTACCACAGGGGGCTTCTTGGGTCCAACACTGAAGCTTTCTTT
many	13	TRBD1	TRBV6-6	TRBJ1-2	CASSPPTGSGYTF	TGTGCCAGCAGCCCTCCGACAGGGAGTGGCTACACCTTC
.	13	.	TRBV18	TRBJ2-3	CASRPLQADTQYF	TGTGCCAGCCGTCCCCTCCAGGCAGATACGCAGTATTTT
.	16	TRBD2	TRBV7-8	TRBJ2-7	CASSSRLAGDRYEQYF	TGTGCCAGCAGCTCCAGACTAGCGGGAGATAGATACGAGCAGTACTTC
many	13	.	TRBV10-3	TRBJ1-1	CAISEGADTEAFF	TGTGCCATCAGTGAGGGGGCGGACACTGAAGCTTTCTTT
many	13	.	TRBV5-1	TRBJ1-5	CASSLAPDQPQHF	TGCGCCAGCAGCTTGGCCCCAGATCAGCCCCAGCATTTT
few	13	.	TRBV5-6	TRBJ2-5	CASSDRNVGTQYF	TGTGCCAGCAGTGACAGGAATGTAGGGACCCAGTACTTC
few	16	TRBD2	TRBV5-6	TRBJ2-1	CASSSLLAGSYNEQFF	TGTGCCAGCAGCTCGTTACTAGCGGGATCGTACAATGAGCAGTTCTTC
few	14	.	TRBV6-1	TRBJ1-1	CASSEVNLALEAFF	TGTGCCAGCAGTGAGGTCAACCTAGCCTTAGAAGCTTTCTTT
many	14	.	TRBV5-6	TRBJ2-4	CASSLGLAIDIQYF	TGTGCCAGCAGCTTGGGGCTAGCTATCGACATTCAGTACTTC
few	12	.	TRBV30	TRBJ1-2	CAWSGGSYGYTF	TGTGCCTGGAGTGGAGGGAGCTATGGCTACACCTTC
few	19	.	TRBV20-1	TRBJ1-4	CSARETGGQPHATNEKLFF	TGCAGTGCTAGAGAGACGGGCGGACAGCCACATGCAACTAATGAAAAACTGTTTTTT
few	16	.	TRBV7-2	TRBJ1-1	CASSLIGTVMNTEAFF	TGTGCCAGCAGCTTAATCGGGACGGTCATGAACACTGAAGCTTTCTTT
.	14	.	TRBV20-1	TRBJ1-6	CSARVAGTTSPLHF	TGCAGTGCTAGAGTGGCAGGGACGACTTCACCCCTCCACTTT